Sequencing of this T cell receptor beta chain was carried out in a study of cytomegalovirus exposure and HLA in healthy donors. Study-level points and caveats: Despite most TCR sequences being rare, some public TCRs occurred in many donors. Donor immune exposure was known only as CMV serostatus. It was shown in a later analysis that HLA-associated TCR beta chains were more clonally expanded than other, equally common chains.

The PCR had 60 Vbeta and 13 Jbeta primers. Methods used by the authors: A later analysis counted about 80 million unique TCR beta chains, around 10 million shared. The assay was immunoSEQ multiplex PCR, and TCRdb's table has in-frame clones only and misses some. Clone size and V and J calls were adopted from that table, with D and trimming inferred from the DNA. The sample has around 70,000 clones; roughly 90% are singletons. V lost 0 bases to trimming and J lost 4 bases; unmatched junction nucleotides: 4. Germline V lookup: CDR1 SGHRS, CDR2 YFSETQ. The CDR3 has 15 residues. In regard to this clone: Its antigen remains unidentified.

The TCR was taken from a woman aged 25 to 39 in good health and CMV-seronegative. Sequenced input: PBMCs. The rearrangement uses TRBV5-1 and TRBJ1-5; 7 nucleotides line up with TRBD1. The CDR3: CASSLEAGGNQPQHF. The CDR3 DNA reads TGCGCCAGCAGCTTGGAGGCAGGGGGAAATCAGCCCCAGCATTTT.